The next 10 T cell receptor beta chains were all read from a single sample in a study of blood T cell repertoires in COVID-19. Some clones are missing from TCRdb's copy, which holds only in-frame ones; the method was immunoSEQ multiplex PCR. The profile shows more than 85,000 clones, approximately 93% of them singletons. Sequences were obtained from peripheral blood. Receptors originate from a man in his 60s with acute or convalescent COVID-19.

The rearrangement links TRBV24-1 to TRBJ2-1; 7 nucleotides match TRBD1. The length of the CDR3 is 16 residues. The germline V gene encodes CDR1 KGHDR and CDR2 SFDVKD. The V and J ends lost 1 base and 5 bases, in that order; junction bases with no gene match: 7. In DNA form, the CDR3 reads TGTGCCACCAGTGATTTAGGTCTACAGGGGAACAATGAGCAGTTCTTC. It translates to CATSDLGLQGNNEQFF.

The chain combines TRBV25-1 with TRBJ1-6; 7 nucleotides match TRBD1. After removal of 4 bases from V and 6 bases from J, the junction contained 6 bases not matched to a gene. Germline CDR1 MGHDK, CDR2 SYGVNS. CDR3 length: 15 amino acids. The CDR3 spells CASSGITGVNSPLHF. CDR3 DNA: TGTGCCAGCAGTGGAATTACAGGGGTTAATTCACCCCTCCACTTT.

The chain links TRBV7-9 to TRBJ1-1; weak D call: TRBD1 (5 bases). CDR1 SEHNR and CDR2 FQNEAQ come from the germline V gene (reference sequence). This CDR3 contains 13 residues. The V and J ends lost 5 bases and 1 base respectively, with 8 bases between them. Written as DNA, the CDR3 is TGTGCCAGCAGCGGAAGGGGGAACACTGAAGCTTTCTTT. Protein product: CASSGRGNTEAFF.

The chain combines TRBV9 with TRBJ1-3; 8 positions match TRBD1. The trim removed 10 bases at V and 3 bases at J, leaving 6 bases unmatched. The CDR3 consists of 13 residues. CDR1 and CDR2 (germline): SGDLS, YYNGEE. The CDR3 reads CASSGGVGNTIYF. Here the CDR3 DNA reads TGTGCCTCATCAGGGGGCGTTGGAAACACCATATATTTT.

The rearrangement uses TRBV9 and TRBJ1-1; no clear D. V was shortened by 0 bases and J by 1 base, with 7 bases between the two germline ends. Germline CDR1 and CDR2: SGDLS and YYNGEE. This CDR3 region has 14 residues. CDR3 protein: CASSVAGRNTEAFF. CDR3 nucleotide sequence: TGTGCCAGCAGCGTAGCGGGAAGGAACACTGAAGCTTTCTTT.

The chain recombines TRBV19 with TRBJ2-5, with a weak D call TRBD1 (7 bases). The CDR3 has 15 residues. Trimming took off 3 bases at V and 5 bases at J, with 16 bases between the two ends. Germline V gene lookup returns CDR1 LNHDA and CDR2 SQIVND (reference sequence). In nucleotides, the CDR3 is TGTGCCAGTAGTATGGGGGGACAGACAACGGAGACCCAGTACTTC. Translating it yields CASSMGGQTTETQYF.

The genes are TRBV9 and TRBJ1-2; D perhaps matches TRBD1 (6 bases). CDR3 length: 15 amino acids. Trimming pared 0 bases from V and 4 bases from J, leaving 13 bases between. CDR1 SGDLS and CDR2 YYNGEE come from the germline V gene. The CDR3 bases are TGTGCCAGCAGCGTAGGGACAGATTTTACCTATGGCTACACCTTC. Amino acid sequence: CASSVGTDFTYGYTF. Using reference TRBV9 and TRBJ1-2 for the parts outside the CDR3, the full variable domain is DSGVTQTPKHLITATGQRVTLRCSPRSGDLSVYWYQQSLDQGLQFLIQYYNGEERAKGNILERFSAQQFPDLHSELNLSSLELGDSALYFCASSVGTDFTYGYTFGSGTRLTVV.

The chain employs TRBV27 and TRBJ1-5, with no clear D. The V gene's germline CDR1 is MNHEY and CDR2 SMNVEV (reference sequence). The CDR3 is 14 amino acids. The V and J ends lost 4 bases and 0 bases respectively, with 7 bases between them. The CDR3 here is CASSSHSSNQPQHF. CDR3 nucleotide sequence: TGTGCCAGCAGTTCCCACTCTAGCAATCAGCCCCAGCATTTT.

The chain couples TRBV24-1 to TRBJ1-5; D is possibly TRBD1 (6 bases). With 3 bases removed from V and 4 bases from J, the gap between germline ends came to 9 bases. The CDR3 is 14 amino acids. The germline gives CDR1 KGHDR, CDR2 SFDVKD. DNA of the CDR3: TGTGCCACCAGTGATCCCGGACAGAATCAGCCCCAGCATTTT. Protein sequence: CATSDPGQNQPQHF.

J is TRBJ2-7 and V is TRBV6-1; D possibly corresponds to TRBD1 (5 bases). Germline CDR1 is MNHNS and CDR2 is SASEGT. The CDR3 has 13 amino acids. V was clipped by 3 bases and J by 7 bases, with 13 bases between them. The CDR3: CASSDGASREQYV. For the CDR3, the DNA is TGTGCCAGCAGTGATGGGGCTAGTCGGGAGCAGTACGTC.